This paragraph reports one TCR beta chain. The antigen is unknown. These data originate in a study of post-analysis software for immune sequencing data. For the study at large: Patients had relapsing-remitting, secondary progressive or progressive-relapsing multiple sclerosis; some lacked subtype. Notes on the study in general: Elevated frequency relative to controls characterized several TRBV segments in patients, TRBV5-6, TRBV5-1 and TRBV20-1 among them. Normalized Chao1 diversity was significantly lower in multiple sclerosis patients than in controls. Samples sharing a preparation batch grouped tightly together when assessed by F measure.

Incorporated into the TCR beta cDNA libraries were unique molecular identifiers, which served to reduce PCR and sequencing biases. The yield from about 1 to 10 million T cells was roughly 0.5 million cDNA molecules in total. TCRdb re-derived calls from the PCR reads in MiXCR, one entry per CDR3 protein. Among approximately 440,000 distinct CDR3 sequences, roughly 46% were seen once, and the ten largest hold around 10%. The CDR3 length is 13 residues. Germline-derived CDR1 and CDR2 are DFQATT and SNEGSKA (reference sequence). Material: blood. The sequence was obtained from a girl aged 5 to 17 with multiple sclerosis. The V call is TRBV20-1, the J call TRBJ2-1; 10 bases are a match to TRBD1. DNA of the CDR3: TGCAGCAACAGGGACAGGGGTGGCAATGAGCAGTTCTTC. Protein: CSNRDRGGNEQFF.